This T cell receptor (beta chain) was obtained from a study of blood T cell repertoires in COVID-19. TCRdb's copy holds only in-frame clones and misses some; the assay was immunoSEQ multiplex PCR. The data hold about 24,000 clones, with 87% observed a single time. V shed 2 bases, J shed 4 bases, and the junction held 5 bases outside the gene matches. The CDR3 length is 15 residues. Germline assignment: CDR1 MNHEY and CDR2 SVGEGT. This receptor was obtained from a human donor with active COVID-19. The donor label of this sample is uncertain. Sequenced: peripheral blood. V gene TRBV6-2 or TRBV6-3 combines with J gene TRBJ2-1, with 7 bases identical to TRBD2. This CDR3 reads CASSYLRGRYNEQFF. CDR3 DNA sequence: TGTGCCAGCAGTTACCTGCGCGGGAGATACAATGAGCAGTTCTTC.